Reported below is one T cell receptor beta chain. Its antigen is not identified. These data are taken from a study of cytomegalovirus exposure and HLA in healthy donors. On the study more broadly: Of all 400 or so donors who were genotyped, 81% belonged to the Caucasian-associated ancestry cluster.

The CDR3 length is 12 residues. Germline CDR1 LGHNA, CDR2 YNFKEQ. The V end was cut by 1 base, the J end by 6 bases, with 4 bases between. Findings of the study overall: With high specificity and sensitivity, the classifier reportedly diagnosed cytomegalovirus status. TCR beta chains numbering roughly 150 were designated cytomegalovirus-associated.

The PCR made use of 60 Vbeta and 13 Jbeta primers. Method: immunoSEQ multiplex PCR; TCRdb's copy keeps in-frame clones and lacks some. The sample contains about 190,000 clones, 80% to 85% of which appear only once. This sequence joins TRBV4-2 and TRBJ1-3; unclear D gene. The clonotype originates from a man aged 40-49 years in good health and CMV-seropositive. The source material was PBMCs. The CDR3 sequence: CASSQALNTIYF. The CDR3 DNA reads as TGTGCCAGCAGCCAAGCCCTAAACACCATATATTTT.